There are many counts of the clone carrying this TCR beta chain. The sample belongs to a study of tumor-infiltrating lymphocytes in primary liver carcinoma. The overall study: Each sample had roughly 3.5 to 7.13 million productive TCRbeta reads regardless of tissue type.

Making TCR beta cDNA involved roughly 0.55 ug total RNA and a constant-region primer. Generation of the TCR beta libraries relied on three nested multiplex PCR rounds using slightly modified ARM-PCR. Researchers ran the first two PCR rounds for roughly 10 cycles each with TRBV1-TRBV30 forward primers and a C-beta reverse primer. TCRdb reanalysed the multiplex PCR reads using MiXCR and keeps one entry per CDR3 protein. This repertoire shows approximately 37,000 distinct CDR3 sequences, roughly 70% found once; its top ten account for 15% to 20%. DNA and RNA were both co-extracted from approximately 22-30 mg of bulk tissue that had not been sorted. Germline loops: CDR1 MDHEN, CDR2 SYDVKM. V was clipped by 2 bases and J by 0 bases, with 15 bases between them. The CDR3 is made up of 17 amino acids.

The receptor was derived from a man aged 40-55 years with primary liver carcinoma and hepatitis B virus infection. This chain uses TRBV28 with TRBJ2-3; D unresolved. Sample: liver tumor tissue from sampling region 4. The subset was: tumor region T4, right-lateral pole. This chain's CDR3 is CASSLTTVGISTDTQYF. CDR3 nucleotides: TGTGCCAGCAGTTTAACGACCGTGGGAATTAGCACAGATACGCAGTATTTT.